Below are 19 T cell receptor beta chains sequenced from a single sample in a study of blood T cell repertoires in COVID-19. Repertoires were generated with immunoSEQ multiplex PCR, while TCRdb's copy carries only in-frame clones and drops some. Of 140,000 or so clones listed, 84% were seen once; the top ten hold approximately 9%. The sequencing sample was made of peripheral blood. The receptors derive from a man aged 30 to 39 with COVID-19, enrolled during active disease.

The genes are TRBV5-6 and TRBJ1-3; D is possibly TRBD1 (5 bases). The germline CDR1 and CDR2 sequences are SGHDT and YYEEEE. The CDR3 runs 17 residues. V lost 5 bases and J 4 bases, leaving 22 bases between the germline ends. The CDR3 spells CASSRRQTNLFGNTIYF. DNA for the CDR3: TGTGCCAGCAGTCGTCGACAGACCAATCTTTTCGGAAACACCATATATTTT.

The chain uses TRBV28 and TRBJ2-2; no reliable D call. The CDR3 sequence is 13 residues long. The V gene's germline CDR1 is MDHEN and CDR2 SYDVKM. V lost 4 bases and J 11 bases, leaving 14 bases between the germline ends. The CDR3 loop reads CASSSPSLLELFF. CDR3 nucleotide sequence: TGTGCCAGCAGTTCCCCATCACTTCTCGAGCTGTTTTTT. Complete variable domain (other parts from reference TRBV28 and TRBJ2-2): DVKVTQSSRYLVKRTGEKVFLECVQDMDHENMFWYRQDPGLGLRLIYFSYDVKMKEKGDIPEGYSVSREKKERFSLILESASTNQTSMYLCASSSPSLLELFFGEGSRLTVL.

The V and J genes are TRBV5-1 and TRBJ2-7; a weak D match, TRBD1 (6 bases). The CDR3 spans 14 residues. Germline CDR1 is SGHRS and CDR2 is YFSETQ. Trimming shortened V by 1 base and J by 0 bases, and 8 bases separated the two germline ends. CDR3 amino acids: CASSLWDNSYEQYF. DNA of the CDR3: TGCGCCAGCAGCTTGTGGGACAACTCCTACGAGCAGTACTTC.

This chain connects TRBV5-1 to TRBJ2-5, with D possibly TRBD1 on 6 matching bases. CDR3 length: 15 amino acids. The V gene lost 4 bases and the J gene lost 2 bases, with 15 bases spanning the gap. From germline, CDR1 is SGHRS and CDR2 YFSETQ. The CDR3 loop is CASSVPTGKQETQYF. DNA for the CDR3: TGCGCCAGCAGCGTACCAACAGGGAAGCAAGAGACCCAGTACTTC. The variable domain in full, completed from reference TRBV5-1 and TRBJ2-5, reads KAGVTQTPRYLIKTRGQQVTLSCSPISGHRSVSWYQQTPGQGLQFLFEYFSETQRNKGNFPGRFSGRQFSNSRSEMNVSTLELGDSALYLCASSVPTGKQETQYFGPGTRLLVL.

V is TRBV24-1 and J is TRBJ2-5; 7 bases are shared with TRBD1. Unmatched junction bases numbered 20, after V lost 3 bases and J lost 2 bases. Germline V lookup: CDR1 KGHDR, CDR2 SFDVKD. The CDR3 runs 20 residues. CDR3 protein: CATSDPILRDRAIIQETQYF. CDR3 bases: TGTGCCACCAGTGATCCGATCCTAAGAGACAGGGCAATAATACAAGAGACCCAGTACTTC.

J is TRBJ2-7 and V is TRBV7-9; D might be TRBD2 (5 bases). V was shortened by 5 bases and J by 3 bases, with 20 bases between the two germline ends. Germline loops: CDR1 SEHNR, CDR2 FQNEAQ (reference sequence). This CDR3 comprises 16 residues. The CDR3 DNA follows: TGTGCCAGCAGCAATACCCTCGGGGAATTACTCTACGAGCAGTACTTC. Protein product: CASSNTLGELLYEQYF.

CDR3 bases: TGTGCCAGCAGTTTGTCGCCGAGGCAGCCCCAGCATTTT. Amino acid sequence: CASSLSPRQPQHF. V usage is TRBV28 and J usage is TRBJ1-5; D is undetermined. Deletions cut 3 bases from V and 7 bases from J, with 10 bases between. The CDR3 has 13 residues. From germline, CDR1 is MDHEN and CDR2 SYDVKM.

The rearrangement joins TRBV3-1 (or the pseudogene TRBV3-2) to TRBJ1-1; D uncertain. The CDR3 covers 12 residues. Between the trimmed V and J ends, which lost 5 bases and 3 bases, there was a span of 7 bases. Germline CDR1 is LGHDT and CDR2 is YNNKEL (reference sequence). CDR3 DNA: TGTGCCAGCAGCTATTCGGACACTGAAGCTTTCTTT. This sequence encodes CASSYSDTEAFF.

V and J are TRBV7-2 and TRBJ2-7; tentative D call: TRBD2 (5 bases). V shed 5 bases and J shed 2 bases, with 16 bases lying between them. This CDR3 is 15 amino acids long. From germline, CDR1 is SGHTA and CDR2 FQGNSA. This CDR3 reads CASSRRTGFAYEQYF. CDR3 nucleotide sequence: TGTGCCAGCAGCCGGAGGACCGGGTTCGCCTACGAGCAGTACTTC.

The chain combines TRBV29-1 with TRBJ1-4; 8 bases agree with TRBD1. The V gene end was trimmed by 5 bases and the J gene end by 6 bases; junction bases not matched to a gene: 11. Germline V gives CDR1 SQVTM, CDR2 ANQGSEA. This CDR3 contains 15 residues. CDR3 residues: CSVSPSPGGDEKLFF. CDR3 in DNA: TGCAGCGTTTCCCCATCTCCAGGGGGCGATGAAAAACTGTTTTTT.

Here the CDR3 reads CASSLSSPGELFF. The CDR3 DNA reads TGTGCCAGCAGTTTAAGTAGCCCCGGGGAGCTGTTTTTT. The rearrangement links TRBV27 to TRBJ2-2, with D uncertain. The germline CDR1 and CDR2 sequences are MNHEY and SMNVEV (reference sequence). Between the trimmed V and J ends, which lost 2 bases and 6 bases, there was a span of 7 bases. The CDR3 extends over 13 amino acids.

This chain joins TRBV6-5 and TRBJ2-7; 8 positions agree with TRBD2. This CDR3 comprises 14 residues. After removal of 7 bases from V and 2 bases from J, the junction contained 7 bases not matched to a gene. The germline V gene has CDR1 MNHEY and CDR2 SVGAGI. The CDR3 sequence is CASTLSGGTYEQYF. The CDR3 nucleotides are TGTGCCAGCACCCTGTCGGGAGGGACCTACGAGCAGTACTTC.

V usage is TRBV6-1 and J usage is TRBJ2-1; 16 bases align to TRBD2. Looked up from germline, CDR1 is MNHNS and CDR2 is SASEGT. The J segment lost 10 bases and the V segment lost 4 bases, leaving 7 bases of the junction unmatched. This CDR3 has 16 residues. CDR3 protein: CASSGGLAGGPREQFF. The CDR3 DNA reads as TGTGCCAGCAGTGGGGGACTAGCGGGAGGGCCTCGGGAGCAGTTCTTC.

The V and J genes are TRBV7-2 and TRBJ1-1; weak D call: TRBD1 (5 bases). The germline gives CDR1 SGHTA, CDR2 FQGNSA. The CDR3 runs 15 residues. The germline V and J ends were trimmed by 0 bases and 2 bases, with 10 bases remaining between them. The CDR3 protein is CASSLASGLNTEAFF. CDR3 in DNA: TGTGCCAGCAGCTTAGCGTCGGGACTTAACACTGAAGCTTTCTTT.

V gene TRBV6-6 combines with J gene TRBJ2-7; 7 bases agree with TRBD2. Per the germline V gene, CDR1 is MNHNY and CDR2 is SVGAGI (reference sequence). The CDR3 is 15 amino acids. Trimming cost V 6 bases and J 2 bases; bases outside gene matches: 10. The chain's CDR3 is CASSYGGGRTYEQYF. The CDR3 DNA is TGTGCCAGCAGCTACGGCGGGGGACGGACCTACGAGCAGTACTTC.

This clone was counted a single time. The rearrangement joins TRBV30 to TRBJ1-2; 8 positions match TRBD1. Germline V gene lookup returns CDR1 GTSNPN and CDR2 SVGIG (reference sequence). The V and J ends lost 3 bases and 8 bases, in that order; junction bases with no gene match: 14. The CDR3 loop spans 15 amino acids. CDR3 in DNA: TGTGCCTGGAGGGTACAAGGACAGGGCGGTAGGGGCTACACCTTC. Protein: CAWRVQGQGGRGYTF.

The chain carries TRBV6-1 and TRBJ1-5, with unresolved D. Germline V gene data show CDR1 as MNHNS and CDR2 as SASEGT. CDR3 length equals 16 residues. Trimming left V 4 bases short and J 3 bases short, with 16 bases between. CDR3 sequence (DNA): TGTGCCAGCAGTGGTATACGGACTTCTTACAATCAGCCCCAGCATTTT. Translated: CASSGIRTSYNQPQHF.

A few counts support this clone. The CDR3 sequence is CASSLATDYNEQFF. CDR3 DNA: TGTGCCAGCAGCTTAGCCACAGACTACAATGAGCAGTTCTTC. V usage is TRBV7-2 and J usage is TRBJ2-1; D remains ambiguous. Trimming pared 0 bases from V and 3 bases from J, leaving 6 bases between. Germline CDR1 reads SGHTA; CDR2 reads FQGNSA. This CDR3 has 14 amino acids.

The rearrangement joins TRBV4-2 to TRBJ2-7; 8 nucleotides align to TRBD2. The length of the CDR3 is 14 residues. Per germline, CDR1 LGHNA and CDR2 YNFKEQ. The trim removed 4 bases at V and 3 bases at J, leaving 5 bases unmatched. CDR3 nucleotide sequence: TGTGCCAGCAGCCCGGGAGGGCCGAACTACGAGCAGTACTTC. The encoded protein is CASSPGGPNYEQYF.